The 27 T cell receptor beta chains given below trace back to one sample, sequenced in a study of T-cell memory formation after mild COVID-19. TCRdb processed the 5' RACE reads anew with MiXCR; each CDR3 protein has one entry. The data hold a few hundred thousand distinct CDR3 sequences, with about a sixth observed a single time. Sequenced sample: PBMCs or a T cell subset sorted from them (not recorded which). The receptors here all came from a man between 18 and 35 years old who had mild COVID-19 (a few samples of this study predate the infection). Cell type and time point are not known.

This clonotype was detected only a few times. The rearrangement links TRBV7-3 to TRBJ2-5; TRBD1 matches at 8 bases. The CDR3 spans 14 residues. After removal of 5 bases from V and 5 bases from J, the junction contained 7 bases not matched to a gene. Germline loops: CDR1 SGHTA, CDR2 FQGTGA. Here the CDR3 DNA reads TGTGCCAGCAGCCCAACGACAGGGGCCGAGACCCAGTACTTC. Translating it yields CASSPTTGAETQYF.

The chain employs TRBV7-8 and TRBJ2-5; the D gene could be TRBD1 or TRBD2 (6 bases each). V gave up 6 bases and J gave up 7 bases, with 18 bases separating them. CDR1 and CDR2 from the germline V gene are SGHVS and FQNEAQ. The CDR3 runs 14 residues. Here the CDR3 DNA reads TGTGCCAGCAGAGTCCCCCGGGGGCCCAGGACCCAGTACTTC. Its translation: CASRVPRGPRTQYF.

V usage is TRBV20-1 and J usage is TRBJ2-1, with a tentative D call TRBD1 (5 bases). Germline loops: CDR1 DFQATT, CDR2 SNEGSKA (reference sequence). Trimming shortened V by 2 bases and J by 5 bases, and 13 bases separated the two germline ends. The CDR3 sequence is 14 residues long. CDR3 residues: CSARPIGAHNEQFF. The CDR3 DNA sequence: TGCAGTGCTAGACCAATTGGGGCACACAATGAGCAGTTCTTC.

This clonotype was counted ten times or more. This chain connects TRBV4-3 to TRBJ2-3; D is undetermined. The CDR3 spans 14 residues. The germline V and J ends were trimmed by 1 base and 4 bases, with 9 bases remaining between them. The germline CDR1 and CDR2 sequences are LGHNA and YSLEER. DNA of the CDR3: TGCGCCAGCAGCCAAGCCCCAGGCCCAGATACGCAGTATTTT. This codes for CASSQAPGPDTQYF.

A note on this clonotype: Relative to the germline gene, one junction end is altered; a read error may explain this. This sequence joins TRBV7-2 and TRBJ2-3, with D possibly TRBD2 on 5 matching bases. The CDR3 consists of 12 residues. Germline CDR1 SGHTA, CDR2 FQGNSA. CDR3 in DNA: TGTGCCAGCAGGCCGGCGGGTCCAAGTTGGGATTTT. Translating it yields CASRPAGPSWDF.

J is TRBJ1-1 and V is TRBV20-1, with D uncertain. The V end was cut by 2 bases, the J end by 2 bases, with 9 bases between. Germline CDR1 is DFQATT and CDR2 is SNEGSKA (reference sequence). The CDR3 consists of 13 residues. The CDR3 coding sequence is TGCAGTGCTAGAACCGATCCCAACACTGAAGCTTTCTTT. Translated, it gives CSARTDPNTEAFF.

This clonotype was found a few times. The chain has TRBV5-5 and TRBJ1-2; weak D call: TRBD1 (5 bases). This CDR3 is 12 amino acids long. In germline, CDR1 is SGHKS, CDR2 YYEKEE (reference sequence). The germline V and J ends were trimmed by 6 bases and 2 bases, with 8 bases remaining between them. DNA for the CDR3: TGTGCCAGCATGCCAGGGAACTATGGCTACACCTTC. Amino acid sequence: CASMPGNYGYTF.

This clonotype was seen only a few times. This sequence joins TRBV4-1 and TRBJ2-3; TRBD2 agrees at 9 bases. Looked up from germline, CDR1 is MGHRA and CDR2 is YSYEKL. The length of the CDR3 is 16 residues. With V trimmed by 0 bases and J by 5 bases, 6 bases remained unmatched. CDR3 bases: TGCGCCAGCAGCCAAGATCAGCGGGGGGCTGGAGATACGCAGTATTTT. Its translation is CASSQDQRGAGDTQYF.

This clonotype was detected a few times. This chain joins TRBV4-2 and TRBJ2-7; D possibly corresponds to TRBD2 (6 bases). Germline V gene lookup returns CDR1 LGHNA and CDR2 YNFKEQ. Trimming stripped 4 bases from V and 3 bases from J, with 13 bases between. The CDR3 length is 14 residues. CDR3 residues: CASSPLGGDYEQYF. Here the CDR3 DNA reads TGTGCCAGCAGCCCACTCGGCGGGGACTACGAGCAGTACTTC.

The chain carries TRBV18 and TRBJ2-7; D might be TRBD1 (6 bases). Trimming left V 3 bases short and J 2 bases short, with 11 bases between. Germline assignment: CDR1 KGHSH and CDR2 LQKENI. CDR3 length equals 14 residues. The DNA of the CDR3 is TGTGCCAGCTCACCCGACAGGACCACCTACGAGCAGTACTTC. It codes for CASSPDRTTYEQYF.

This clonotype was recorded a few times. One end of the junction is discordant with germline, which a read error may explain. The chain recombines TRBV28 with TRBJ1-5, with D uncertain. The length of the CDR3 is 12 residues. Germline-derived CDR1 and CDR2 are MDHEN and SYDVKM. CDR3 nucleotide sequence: TGTGCCAGCAGTTTATGGTCAGGCGACCAGAATTTT. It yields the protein CASSLWSGDQNF.

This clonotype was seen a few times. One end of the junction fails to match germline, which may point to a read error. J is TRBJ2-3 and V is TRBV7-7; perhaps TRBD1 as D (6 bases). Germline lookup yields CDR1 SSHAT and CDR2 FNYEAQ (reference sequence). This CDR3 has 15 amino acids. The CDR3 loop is CASSLVGRGPDTQYF. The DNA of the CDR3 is TGTGCTAGCAGCTTAGTCGGCAGGGGACCAGATACGCAGTATTTT.

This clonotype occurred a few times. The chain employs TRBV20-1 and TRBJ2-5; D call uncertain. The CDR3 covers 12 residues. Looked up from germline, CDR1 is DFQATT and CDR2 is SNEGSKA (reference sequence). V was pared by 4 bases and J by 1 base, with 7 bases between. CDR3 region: CSATGPQETQYF. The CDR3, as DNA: TGCAGTGCTACTGGACCCCAAGAGACCCAGTACTTC.

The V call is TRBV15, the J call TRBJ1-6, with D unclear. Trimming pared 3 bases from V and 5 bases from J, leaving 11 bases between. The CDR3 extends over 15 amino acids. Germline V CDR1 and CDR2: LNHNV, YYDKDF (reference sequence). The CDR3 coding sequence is TGTGCCACCAGCAGCAGAACCGGAAATAATTCACCCCTCCACTTT. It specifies CATSSRTGNNSPLHF.

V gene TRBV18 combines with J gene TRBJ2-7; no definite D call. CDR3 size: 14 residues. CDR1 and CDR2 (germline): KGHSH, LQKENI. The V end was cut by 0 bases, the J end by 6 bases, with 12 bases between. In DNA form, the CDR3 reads TGTGCCAGCTCACCACCAGGATCTAGGCTCGAGCAGTACTTC. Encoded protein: CASSPPGSRLEQYF.

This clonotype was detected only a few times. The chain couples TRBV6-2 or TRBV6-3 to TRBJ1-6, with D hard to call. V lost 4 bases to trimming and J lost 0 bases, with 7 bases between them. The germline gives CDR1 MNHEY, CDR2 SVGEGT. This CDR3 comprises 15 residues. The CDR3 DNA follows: TGTGCCAGCAGTTCGGAGATCTCCTATAATTCACCCCTCCACTTT. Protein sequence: CASSSEISYNSPLHF.

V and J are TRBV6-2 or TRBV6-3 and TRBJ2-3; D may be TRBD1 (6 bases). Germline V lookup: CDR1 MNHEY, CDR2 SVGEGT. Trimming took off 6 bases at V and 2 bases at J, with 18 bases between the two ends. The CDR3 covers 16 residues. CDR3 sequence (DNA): TGTGCCAGCAGATTTACGGGACAAAGATACACAGATACGCAGTATTTT. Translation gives CASRFTGQRYTDTQYF.

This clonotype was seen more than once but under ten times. The DNA of the CDR3 is TGTGCCGACGGGACAGGGGGATCTGGAAACACCATATATTTT. Translating gives CADGTGGSGNTIYF. The rearrangement uses TRBV12-3 or TRBV12-4 and TRBJ1-3; 11 bases map to TRBD1. The J segment lost 1 base and the V segment lost 11 bases, leaving 4 bases of the junction unmatched. CDR3 size: 14 residues.

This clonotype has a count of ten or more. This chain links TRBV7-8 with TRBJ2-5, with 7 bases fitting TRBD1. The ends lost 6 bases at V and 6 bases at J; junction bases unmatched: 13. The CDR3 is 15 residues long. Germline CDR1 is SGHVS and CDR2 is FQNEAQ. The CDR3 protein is CASRQGRDSGKTQYF. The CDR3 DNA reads TGTGCCAGCAGGCAAGGCCGGGACAGTGGGAAGACCCAGTACTTC.

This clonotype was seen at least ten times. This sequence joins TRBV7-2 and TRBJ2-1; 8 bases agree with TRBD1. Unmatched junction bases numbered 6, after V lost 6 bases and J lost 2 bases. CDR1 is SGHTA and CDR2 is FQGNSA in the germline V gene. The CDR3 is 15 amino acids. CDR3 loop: CASRRDRGAYNEQFF. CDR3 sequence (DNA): TGTGCCAGCAGGCGTGACAGGGGAGCCTACAATGAGCAGTTCTTC.

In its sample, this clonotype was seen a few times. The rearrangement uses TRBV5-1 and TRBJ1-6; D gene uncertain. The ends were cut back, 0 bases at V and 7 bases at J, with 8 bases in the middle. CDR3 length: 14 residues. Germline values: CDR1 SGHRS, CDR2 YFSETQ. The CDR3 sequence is CASSLEVANSPLHF. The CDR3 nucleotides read TGCGCCAGCAGCTTGGAAGTGGCCAATTCACCCCTCCACTTT.

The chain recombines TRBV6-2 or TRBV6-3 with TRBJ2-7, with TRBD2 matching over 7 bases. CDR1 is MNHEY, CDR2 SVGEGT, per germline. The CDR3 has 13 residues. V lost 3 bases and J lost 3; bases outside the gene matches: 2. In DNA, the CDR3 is TGTGCCAGCAGTTATCGGGACTACTACGAGCAGTACGTC. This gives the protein CASSYRDYYEQYV.

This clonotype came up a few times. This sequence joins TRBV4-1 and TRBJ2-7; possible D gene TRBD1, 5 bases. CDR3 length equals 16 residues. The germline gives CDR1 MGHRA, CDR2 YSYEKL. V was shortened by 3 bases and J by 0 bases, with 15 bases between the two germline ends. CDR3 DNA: TGCGCCAGCAGCCAGTTAGAAGGACACCGCTCCTACGAGCAGTACTTC. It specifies CASSQLEGHRSYEQYF.

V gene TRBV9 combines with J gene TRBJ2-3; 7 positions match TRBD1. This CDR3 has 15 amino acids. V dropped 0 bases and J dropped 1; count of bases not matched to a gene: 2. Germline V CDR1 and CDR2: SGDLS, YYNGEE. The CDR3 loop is CASSVEGQRTDTQYF. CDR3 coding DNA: TGTGCCAGCAGCGTAGAGGGACAGCGCACAGATACGCAGTATTTT.

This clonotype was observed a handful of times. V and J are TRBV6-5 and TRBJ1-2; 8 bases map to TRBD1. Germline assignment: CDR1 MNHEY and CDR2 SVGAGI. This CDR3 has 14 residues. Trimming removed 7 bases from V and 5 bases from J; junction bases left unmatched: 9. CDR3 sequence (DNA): TGTGCCAGCACCGCGACAGGGGATATTTATGGCTACACCTTC. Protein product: CASTATGDIYGYTF.

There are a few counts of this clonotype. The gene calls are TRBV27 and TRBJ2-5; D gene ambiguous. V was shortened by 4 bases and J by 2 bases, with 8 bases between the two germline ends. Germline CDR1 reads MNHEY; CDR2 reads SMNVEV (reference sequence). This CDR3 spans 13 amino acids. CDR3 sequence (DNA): TGTGCCAGCAGTTCCCGCCTGCAAGAGACCCAGTACTTC. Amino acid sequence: CASSSRLQETQYF.

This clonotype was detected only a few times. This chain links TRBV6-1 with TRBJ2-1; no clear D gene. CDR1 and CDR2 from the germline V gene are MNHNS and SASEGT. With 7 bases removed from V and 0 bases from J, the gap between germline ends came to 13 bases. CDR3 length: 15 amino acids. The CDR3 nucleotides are TGTGCCAGCAACCTAGACCCGAGCTCCTACAATGAGCAGTTCTTC. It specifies CASNLDPSSYNEQFF.